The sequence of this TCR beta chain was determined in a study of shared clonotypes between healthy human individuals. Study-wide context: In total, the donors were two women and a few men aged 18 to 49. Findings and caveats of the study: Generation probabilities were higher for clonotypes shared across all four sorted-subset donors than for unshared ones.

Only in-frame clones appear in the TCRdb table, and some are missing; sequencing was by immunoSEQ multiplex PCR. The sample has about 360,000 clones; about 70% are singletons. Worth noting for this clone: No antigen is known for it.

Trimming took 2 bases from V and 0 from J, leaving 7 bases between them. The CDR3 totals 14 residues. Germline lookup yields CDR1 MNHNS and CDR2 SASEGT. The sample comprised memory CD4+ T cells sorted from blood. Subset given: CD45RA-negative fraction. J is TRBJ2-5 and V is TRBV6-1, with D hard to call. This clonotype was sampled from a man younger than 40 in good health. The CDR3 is CASSEPEYQETQYF. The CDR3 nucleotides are TGTGCCAGCAGTGAACCAGAGTACCAAGAGACCCAGTACTTC.